This TCR beta chain was documented in a study of CD8 T cells in ankylosing spondylitis. Overall study results and limits: A number of the motif variants had already been described in reactive arthritis synovial fluid and blood. Matched ankylosing spondylitis synovial fluid reportedly showed significant enrichment of disease-linked clones.

Details on this clonotype: Its antigen is still unknown. An end of the junction does not agree with germline; a read error may underlie this.

Germline CDR1 reads SGHRS; CDR2 reads YFSETQ. The CDR3 extends over 15 amino acids. TCRdb re-derived calls from the 5' RACE reads in MiXCR, one entry per CDR3 protein. Of around 150,000 distinct CDR3 sequences in the sample, about 10% were seen once. Sequencing input: blood, either unsorted or a sorted T cell fraction (not recorded which). The receptor's source is a female donor with ankylosing spondylitis or in good health (not recorded which). The V and J genes are TRBV5-1 and TRBJ2-3; no clear D. The CDR3 spells CASSGRGPPTDTQYF. CDR3 in DNA: TGTGCCAGCTCAGGAAGAGGTCCTCCCACAGATACGCAGTATTTT.